These T cell receptor beta chains were read from a single sample in a study of T cell responses to AZD1222 COVID-19 vaccine. Repertoires were generated with immunoSEQ multiplex PCR, while TCRdb's copy carries only in-frame clones and drops some. The sample has approximately 140,000 clones; roughly 88% are singletons. Sequenced material: peripheral blood, taken on day 0 of AZD1222 vaccination. Receptor source: an adult in good health. Each CDR3 is given with its conserved first and last residue. The D gene is left open where the match is weak. Size values are once, few and many counts, or a class for expanded clones, and some rows have none.

abundance	v_gene	d_gene	j_gene	CDR3nt	CDR3aa
-	TRBV11-2	-	TRBJ2-3	TGTGCCAGCAGCATACGGCGGACCGGCACAGATACGCAGTATTTT	CASSIRRTGTDTQYF
once	TRBV9	-	TRBJ1-3	TGTGCCAGCAGCGTAGCTACGGGGGGGCAGGGGAACACCATATATTTT	CASSVATGGQGNTIYF
-	TRBV3-1/TRBV3-2	TRBD1	TRBJ1-2	TGTGCCAGCAGCCAGGAGGGGGCGGACTATGGCTACACCTTC	CASSQEGADYGYTF
-	TRBV28	-	TRBJ2-3	TGTGCCAGCCGGGGGGCACAGGGGGCAGATACGCAGTATTTT	CASRGAQGADTQYF
-	TRBV19	-	TRBJ1-4	TGTGCCAGTAGTGCCGGGCCCACCGGTGAAAAACTGTTTTTT	CASSAGPTGEKLFF
-	TRBV18	-	TRBJ1-1	TGTGCCAGCTCACCGGACACTGCCACTGAAGCTTTCTTT	CASSPDTATEAFF
-	TRBV5-1	-	TRBJ1-4	TGCGCCAGCAGCTTGGACAGCAATAATGAAAAACTGTTTTTT	CASSLDSNNEKLFF
-	TRBV6-6	TRBD1	TRBJ1-2	TGTGCCAGCAGTTCAACGGGACAGGCATATGGCTACACCTTC	CASSSTGQAYGYTF
-	TRBV28	-	TRBJ1-4	TGTGCCAGCAGCTCCCCCCCGGGTGAAAAACTGTTTTTT	CASSSPPGEKLFF
-	TRBV27	TRBD1	TRBJ1-6	TGTGCCAGCCGGGACAGGGACTCACCCCTCCACTTT	CASRDRDSPLHF
-	TRBV3-1/TRBV3-2	-	TRBJ2-7	TGTGCCAGCAGCCGAGGGAGAACCTACGAGCAGTACTTC	CASSRGRTYEQYF
-	TRBV5-8	-	TRBJ2-2	TGTGCCAGCAGTTTAGGACAGCACACCGGGGAGCTGTTTTTT	CASSLGQHTGELFF
-	TRBV7-2	-	TRBJ1-5	TGTGCCAGCAGCCCCGGACGTAGGGGCAATCAGCCCCAGCATTTT	CASSPGRRGNQPQHF
-	TRBV19	-	TRBJ1-1	TGTGCCAGTAGTAAGGGGGACGGCACCACTGAAGCTTTCTTT	CASSKGDGTTEAFF
-	TRBV19	-	TRBJ1-1	TGTGCCAGTAAAAGGCTGGGACAAATGAACACTGAAGCTTTCTTT	CASKRLGQMNTEAFF
once	TRBV5-1	TRBD2	TRBJ2-5	TGCGCCAGCAGCTCCGGGACTAGGCCCCCAGAGACCCAGTACTTC	CASSSGTRPPETQYF
-	TRBV27	-	TRBJ2-2	TGTGCCAGCAGTTTGTTCGGGGGGAACACCGGGGAGCTGTTTTTT	CASSLFGGNTGELFF
medium-sized	TRBV11-2	TRBD1	TRBJ1-1	TGTGCCAGCAGCTTAGAGGGGATCTCAGGGGGTGAAGCTTTCTTT	CASSLEGISGGEAFF
-	TRBV7-6	TRBD2	TRBJ2-3	TGTGCCAGCAGCTTAGCGGGGGGGGTGAGCACAGATACGCAGTATTTT	CASSLAGGVSTDTQYF
-	TRBV6-5	TRBD2	TRBJ2-1	TGTGCCAGCAGTTACTCTGGACTAGTGCGACATGAGCAGTTCTTC	CASSYSGLVRHEQFF
-	TRBV19	-	TRBJ1-3	TGTGCCAGTAGTTCTCAACCGACCCTCTCTGGAAACACCATATATTTT	CASSSQPTLSGNTIYF
-	TRBV7-2	-	TRBJ1-1	TGTGCCAGCAGCTTAGGGCAGGGCAACACTGAAGCTTTCTTT	CASSLGQGNTEAFF
-	TRBV12-3/TRBV12-4	-	TRBJ1-2	TGTGCCAGCAGTGGAGACAGCGAAGGCTACACCTTC	CASSGDSEGYTF
-	TRBV3-1/TRBV3-2	-	TRBJ1-2	TGTGCCAGCAGCCAAGTCCCCACCCAGGTTGGCTACACCTTC	CASSQVPTQVGYTF
-	TRBV5-6	-	TRBJ2-5	TGTGCCAGCAGCCTCGCAGGGGACGCCCAAGAGACCCAGTACTTC	CASSLAGDAQETQYF
once	TRBV7-6	-	TRBJ1-1	TGTGCCAGCAGCTCAATGACGGCGAACACTGAAGCTTTCTTT	CASSSMTANTEAFF
-	TRBV7-9	-	TRBJ1-2	TGTGCCAGCAGCCTACGCGGACAGCGATATGGCTACACCTTC	CASSLRGQRYGYTF
-	TRBV7-9	-	TRBJ1-3	TGTGCCAGCAGCTTAAAAGGGGGGGTAGGCTCTGGAAACACCATATATTTT	CASSLKGGVGSGNTIYF
-	TRBV4-1	-	TRBJ2-1	TGCGCCAGCAGCCAAGATCCGACGGGCTCCTACAATGAGCAGTTCTTC	CASSQDPTGSYNEQFF